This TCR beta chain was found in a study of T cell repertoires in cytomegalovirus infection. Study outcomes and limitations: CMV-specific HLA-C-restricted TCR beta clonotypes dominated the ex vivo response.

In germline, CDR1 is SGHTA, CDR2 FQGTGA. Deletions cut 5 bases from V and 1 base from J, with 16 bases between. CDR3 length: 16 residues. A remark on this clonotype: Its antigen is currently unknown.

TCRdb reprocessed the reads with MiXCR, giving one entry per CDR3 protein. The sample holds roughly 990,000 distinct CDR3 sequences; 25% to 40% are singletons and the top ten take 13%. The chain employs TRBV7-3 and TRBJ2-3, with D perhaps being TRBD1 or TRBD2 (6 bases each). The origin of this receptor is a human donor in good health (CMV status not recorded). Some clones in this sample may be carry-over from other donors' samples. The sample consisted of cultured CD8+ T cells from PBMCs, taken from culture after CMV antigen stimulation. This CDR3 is CASSPSYGGGTDTQYF. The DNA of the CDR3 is TGTGCCAGCAGCCCTTCGTACGGGGGCGGCACAGATACGCAGTATTTT. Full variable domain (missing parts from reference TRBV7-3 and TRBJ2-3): GAGVSQTPSNKVTEKGKYVELRCDPISGHTALYWYRQSLGQGPEFLIYFQGTGAADDSGLPNDRFFAVRPEGSVSTLKIQRTERGDSAVYLCASSPSYGGGTDTQYFGPGTRLTVL.